These T cell receptor beta chains were read from a single sample in a study of control samples from healthy donors and cancer patients. TCRdb keeps only in-frame clones here, not all; method: immunoSEQ multiplex PCR. The sample yields 45,000 or so clones, 87% seen once. The sample taken for sequencing was PBMCs. Receptor source: a woman aged 55-69 years with lung cancer. CDR3s include the opening cysteine and the closing phenylalanine or tryptophan. Each record gives: J gene, V gene, CDR3 protein.

TRBJ1-1,TRBV13,CASSLTGYTEAFF
TRBJ1-4,TRBV7-9,CASSLGSEKLFF
TRBJ2-4,TRBV5-4,CASSLAETRGKTLAKNIQYF
TRBJ2-5,TRBV11-2,CASSREVETQYF
TRBJ2-3,TRBV4-1,CASSQPGFSTDTQYF
TRBJ1-1,TRBV2,CASSAPGYNTEAFF
TRBJ2-1,TRBV19,CASSMGTSRGGEQFF
TRBJ2-3,TRBV7-9,CASSLGDGSSDTQYF
TRBJ1-1,TRBV12-5,CASGPGFREPNTEAFF
TRBJ1-2,TRBV20-1,CSARRDYGYTF
TRBJ2-7,TRBV24-1,CATGGADKYEQYF
TRBJ1-1,TRBV20-1,CSASIRRDEAFF
TRBJ2-2,TRBV5-6,CASSLYLGELFF
TRBJ2-4,TRBV13,CASSILRQGRSKNIQYF
TRBJ1-1,TRBV12-5,CASGLGILAGNTEAFF
TRBJ2-3,TRBV7-3,CASSLRPSGLDTQYF
TRBJ2-1,TRBV24-1,CATSFAGAGYNEQFF
TRBJ2-7,TRBV28,CASSSYDEQYF
TRBJ2-3,TRBV11-2,CASSLDLTGVSTDTQYF
TRBJ1-4,TRBV20-1,CSASQGRIEEKLFF
TRBJ2-3,TRBV3-1/TRBV3-2,CASSPPGPLSDTQYF
TRBJ1-3,TRBV6-5,CASSHGTPHGNTIYF
TRBJ1-1,TRBV28,CASRLGTVGTEAFF
TRBJ1-2,TRBV5-1,CASSVVGGSYGYTF
TRBJ1-4,TRBV25-1,CASSEYSSWANEKLFF
TRBJ2-5,TRBV5-5,CASSLGVEQETQYF
TRBJ1-4,TRBV4-1,CASSQDPGGNGEKLFF
TRBJ2-5,TRBV19,CASSPRGQETQYF
TRBJ2-3,TRBV21-1,CASSKTGSLEQGAQEGSTDTQYF
TRBJ2-7,TRBV7-2,CASSFGGQGFGYEQYF
TRBJ1-2,TRBV5-6,CASTKTVYGYTF
TRBJ1-5,TRBV5-4,CASSPRGGQPQHF
TRBJ1-6,TRBV9,CASSRTGSSYNSPLHF
TRBJ1-2,TRBV19,CASSPGRLGYTF
TRBJ2-7,TRBV6-6,CASSWALSYEQYF
TRBJ2-2,TRBV6-1,CASSEGTYPFGGELFF
TRBJ2-1,TRBV5-5,CASSLGLARDNEQFF
TRBJ2-1,TRBV6-5,CASRIGTSRDNEQFF
TRBJ2-1,TRBV5-4,CASSPTTTSGGNEQFF
TRBJ2-4,TRBV30,CAWSVRVGAGFNIQYF
TRBJ2-7,TRBV7-2,CASSLDSGVAYEQYF
TRBJ1-1,TRBV5-1,CASSLAPPATEAFF
TRBJ1-1,TRBV5-4,CASGGHLNTEAFF
TRBJ1-2,TRBV7-2,CASSLGLNYGYTF
TRBJ2-7,TRBV3-1/TRBV3-2,CASSQEGTPAYEQYF